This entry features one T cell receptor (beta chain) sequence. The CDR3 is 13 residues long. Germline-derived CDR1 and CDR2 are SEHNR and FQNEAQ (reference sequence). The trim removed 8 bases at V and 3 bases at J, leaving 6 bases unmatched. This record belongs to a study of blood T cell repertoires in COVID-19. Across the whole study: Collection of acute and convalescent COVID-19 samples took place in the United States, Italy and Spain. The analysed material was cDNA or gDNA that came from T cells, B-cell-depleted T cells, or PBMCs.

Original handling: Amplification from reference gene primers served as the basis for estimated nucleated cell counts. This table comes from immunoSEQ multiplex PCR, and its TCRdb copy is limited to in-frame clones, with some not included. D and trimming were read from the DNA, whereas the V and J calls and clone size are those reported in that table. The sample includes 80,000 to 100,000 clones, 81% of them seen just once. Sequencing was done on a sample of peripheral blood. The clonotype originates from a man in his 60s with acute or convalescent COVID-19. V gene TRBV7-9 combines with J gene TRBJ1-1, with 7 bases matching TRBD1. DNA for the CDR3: TGTGCCAGCGGAGTTACAGGGGACACTGAAGCTTTCTTT. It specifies CASGVTGDTEAFF.